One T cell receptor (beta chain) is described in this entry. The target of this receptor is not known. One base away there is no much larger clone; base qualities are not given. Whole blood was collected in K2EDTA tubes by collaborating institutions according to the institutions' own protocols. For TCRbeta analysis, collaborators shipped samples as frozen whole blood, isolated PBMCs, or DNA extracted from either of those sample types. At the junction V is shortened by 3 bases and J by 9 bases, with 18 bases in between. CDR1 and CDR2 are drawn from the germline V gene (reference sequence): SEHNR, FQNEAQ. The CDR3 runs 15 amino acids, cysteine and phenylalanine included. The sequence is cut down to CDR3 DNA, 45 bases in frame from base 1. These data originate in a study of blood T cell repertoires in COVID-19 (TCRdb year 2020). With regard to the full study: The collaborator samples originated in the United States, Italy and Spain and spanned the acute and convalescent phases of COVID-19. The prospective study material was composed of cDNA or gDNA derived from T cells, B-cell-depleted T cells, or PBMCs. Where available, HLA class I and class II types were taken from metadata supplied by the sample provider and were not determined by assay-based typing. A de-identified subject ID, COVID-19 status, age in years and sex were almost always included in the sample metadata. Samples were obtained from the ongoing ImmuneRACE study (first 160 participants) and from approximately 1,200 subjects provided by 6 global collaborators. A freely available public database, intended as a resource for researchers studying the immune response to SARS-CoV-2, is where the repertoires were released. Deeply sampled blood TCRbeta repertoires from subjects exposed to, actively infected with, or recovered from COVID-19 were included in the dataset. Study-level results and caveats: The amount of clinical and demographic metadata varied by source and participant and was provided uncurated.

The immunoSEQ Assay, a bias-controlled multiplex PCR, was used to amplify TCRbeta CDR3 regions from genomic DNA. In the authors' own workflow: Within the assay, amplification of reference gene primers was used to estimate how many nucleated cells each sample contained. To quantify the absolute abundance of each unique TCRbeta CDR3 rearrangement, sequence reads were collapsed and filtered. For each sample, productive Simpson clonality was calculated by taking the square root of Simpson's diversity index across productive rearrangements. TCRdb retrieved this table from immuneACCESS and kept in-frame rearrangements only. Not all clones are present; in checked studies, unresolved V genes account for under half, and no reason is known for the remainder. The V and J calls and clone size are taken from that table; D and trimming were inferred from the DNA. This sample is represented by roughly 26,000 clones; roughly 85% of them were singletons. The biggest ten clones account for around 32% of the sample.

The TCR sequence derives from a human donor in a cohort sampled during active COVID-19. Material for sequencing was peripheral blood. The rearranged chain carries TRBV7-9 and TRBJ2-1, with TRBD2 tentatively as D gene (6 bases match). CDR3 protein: CASSLIASETREQFF. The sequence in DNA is TGTGCCAGCAGCTTGATCGCTAGCGAGACACGTGAGCAGTTCTTC.